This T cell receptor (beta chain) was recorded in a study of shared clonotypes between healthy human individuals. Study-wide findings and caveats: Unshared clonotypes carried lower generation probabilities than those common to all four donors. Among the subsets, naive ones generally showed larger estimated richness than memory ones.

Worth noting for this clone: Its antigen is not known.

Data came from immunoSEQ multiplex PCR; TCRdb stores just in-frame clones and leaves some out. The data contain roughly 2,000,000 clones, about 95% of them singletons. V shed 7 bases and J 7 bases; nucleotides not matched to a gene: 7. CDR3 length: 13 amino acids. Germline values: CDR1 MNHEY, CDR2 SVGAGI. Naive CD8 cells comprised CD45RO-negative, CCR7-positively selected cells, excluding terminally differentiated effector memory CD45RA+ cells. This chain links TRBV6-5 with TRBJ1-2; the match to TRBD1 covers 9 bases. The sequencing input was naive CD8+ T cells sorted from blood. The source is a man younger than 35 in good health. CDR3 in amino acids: CASNSGTGLGYTF. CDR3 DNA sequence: TGTGCCAGCAACTCCGGGACAGGGCTTGGCTACACCTTC.